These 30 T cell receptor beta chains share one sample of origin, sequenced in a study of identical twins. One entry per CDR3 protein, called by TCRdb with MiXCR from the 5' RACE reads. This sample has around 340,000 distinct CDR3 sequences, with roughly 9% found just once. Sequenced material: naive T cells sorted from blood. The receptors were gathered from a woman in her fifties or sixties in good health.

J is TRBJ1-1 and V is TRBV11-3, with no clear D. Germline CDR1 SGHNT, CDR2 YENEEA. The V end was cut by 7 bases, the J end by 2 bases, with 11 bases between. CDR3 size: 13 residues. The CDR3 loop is CASTPRGNTEAFF. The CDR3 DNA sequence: TGTGCCAGCACCCCCCGGGGAAACACTGAAGCTTTCTTT.

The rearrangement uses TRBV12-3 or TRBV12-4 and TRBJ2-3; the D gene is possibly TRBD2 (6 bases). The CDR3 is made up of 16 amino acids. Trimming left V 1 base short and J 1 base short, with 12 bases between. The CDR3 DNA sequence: TGTGCCAGCAGTTTAGTAGCTAGCGCTGGCACAGATACGCAGTATTTT. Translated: CASSLVASAGTDTQYF.

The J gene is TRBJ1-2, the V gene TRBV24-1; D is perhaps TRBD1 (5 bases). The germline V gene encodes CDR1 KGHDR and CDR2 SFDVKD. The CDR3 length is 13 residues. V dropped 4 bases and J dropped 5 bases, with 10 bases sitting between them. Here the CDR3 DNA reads TGTGCCACCAGTGACCCAGGGTGGTATGGCTACACCTTC. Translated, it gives CATSDPGWYGYTF.

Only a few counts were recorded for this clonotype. This CDR3 is CASSQEPATNEKLFF. As DNA, the CDR3 is TGCGCCAGCAGCCAAGAACCGGCAACTAATGAAAAACTGTTTTTT. The chain recombines TRBV4-1 with TRBJ1-4; the D is unclear. Trimming shortened V by 0 bases and J by 0 bases, and 5 bases separated the two germline ends. The CDR3 runs to 15 residues. Per the germline V gene, CDR1 is MGHRA and CDR2 is YSYEKL.

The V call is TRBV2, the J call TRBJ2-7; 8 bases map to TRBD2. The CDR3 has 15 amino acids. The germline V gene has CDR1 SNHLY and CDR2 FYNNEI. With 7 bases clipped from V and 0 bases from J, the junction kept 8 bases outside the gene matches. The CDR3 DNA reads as TGTGCCAGCATAGGCCCCGGGACTAGCTCCTACGAGCAGTACTTC. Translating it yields CASIGPGTSSYEQYF.

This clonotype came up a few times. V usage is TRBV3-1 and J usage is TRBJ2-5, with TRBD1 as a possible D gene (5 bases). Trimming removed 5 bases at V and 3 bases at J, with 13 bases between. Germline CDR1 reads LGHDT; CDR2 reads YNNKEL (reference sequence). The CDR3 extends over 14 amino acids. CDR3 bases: TGTGCCAGCAGCTCCGGACACCGGGAAGAGACCCAGTACTTC. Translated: CASSSGHREETQYF.

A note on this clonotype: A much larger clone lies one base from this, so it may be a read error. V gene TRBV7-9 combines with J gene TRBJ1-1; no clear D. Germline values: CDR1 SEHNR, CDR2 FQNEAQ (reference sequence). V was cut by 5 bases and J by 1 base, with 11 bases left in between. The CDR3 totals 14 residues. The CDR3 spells CASSTTPRNTEAFF. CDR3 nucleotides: TGTGCCAGCAGCACTACCCCGAGGAACACTGAAGCTTTCTTT.

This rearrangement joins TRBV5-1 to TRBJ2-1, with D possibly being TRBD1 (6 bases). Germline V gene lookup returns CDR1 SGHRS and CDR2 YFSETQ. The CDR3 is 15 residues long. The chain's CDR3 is CAVKRETGTDNEQFF. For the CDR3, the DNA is TGCGCTGTAAAAAGGGAGACAGGTACCGACAATGAGCAGTTCTTC.

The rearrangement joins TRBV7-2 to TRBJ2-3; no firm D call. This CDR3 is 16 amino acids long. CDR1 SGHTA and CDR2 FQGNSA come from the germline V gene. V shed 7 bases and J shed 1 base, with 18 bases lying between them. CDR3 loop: CASTPFLGSRTDTQYF. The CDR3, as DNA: TGTGCCAGCACCCCTTTCTTGGGATCCCGCACAGATACGCAGTATTTT.

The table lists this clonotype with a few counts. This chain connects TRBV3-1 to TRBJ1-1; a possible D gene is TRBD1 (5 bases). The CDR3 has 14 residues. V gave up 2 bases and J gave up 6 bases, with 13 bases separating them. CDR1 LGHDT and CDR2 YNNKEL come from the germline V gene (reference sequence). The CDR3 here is CASSQQSGAAEAFF. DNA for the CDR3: TGTGCCAGCAGCCAACAAAGCGGGGCTGCTGAAGCTTTCTTT.

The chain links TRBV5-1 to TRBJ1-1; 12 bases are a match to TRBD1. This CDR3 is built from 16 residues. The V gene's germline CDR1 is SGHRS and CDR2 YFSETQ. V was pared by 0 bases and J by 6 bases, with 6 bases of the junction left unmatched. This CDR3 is CASSLAGQGANAEAFF. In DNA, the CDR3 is TGCGCCAGCAGCTTGGCGGGACAGGGGGCTAACGCTGAAGCTTTCTTT.

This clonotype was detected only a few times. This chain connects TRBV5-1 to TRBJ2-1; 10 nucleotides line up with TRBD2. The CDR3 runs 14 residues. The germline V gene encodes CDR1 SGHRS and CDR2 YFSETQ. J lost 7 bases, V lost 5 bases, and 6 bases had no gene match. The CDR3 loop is CASRRLAGENEQFF. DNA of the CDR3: TGCGCCAGCAGGCGGCTAGCGGGAGAGAATGAGCAGTTCTTC.

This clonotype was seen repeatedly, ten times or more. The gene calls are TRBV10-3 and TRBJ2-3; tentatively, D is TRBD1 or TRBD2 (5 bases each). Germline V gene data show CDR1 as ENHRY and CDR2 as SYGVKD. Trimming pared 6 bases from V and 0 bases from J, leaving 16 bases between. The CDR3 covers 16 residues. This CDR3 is CAIRDPGQASTDTQYF. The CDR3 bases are TGTGCCATCAGGGACCCGGGGCAGGCGAGCACAGATACGCAGTATTTT.

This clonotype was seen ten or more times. The CDR3 here is CASSPKDSWDEQYF. CDR3 bases: TGTGCCAGCAGTCCGAAGGACAGTTGGGACGAGCAGTACTTC. The chain couples TRBV12-3 or TRBV12-4 to TRBJ2-7, with D possibly matching TRBD1 (6 bases). V lost 5 bases and J lost 5, with 16 bases in between. There are 14 residues in the CDR3.

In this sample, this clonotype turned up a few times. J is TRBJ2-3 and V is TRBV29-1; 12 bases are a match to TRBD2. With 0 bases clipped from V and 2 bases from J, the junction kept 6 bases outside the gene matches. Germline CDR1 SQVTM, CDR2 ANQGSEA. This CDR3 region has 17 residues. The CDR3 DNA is TGCAGCGTTGAAGATCCGACTAGCGGGGGAAACACAGATACGCAGTATTTT. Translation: CSVEDPTSGGNTDTQYF.

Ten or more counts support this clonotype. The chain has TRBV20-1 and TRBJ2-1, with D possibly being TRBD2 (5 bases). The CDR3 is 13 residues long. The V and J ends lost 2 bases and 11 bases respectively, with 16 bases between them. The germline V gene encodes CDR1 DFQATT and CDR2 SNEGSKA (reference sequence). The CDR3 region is CSARPPPSNKQFF. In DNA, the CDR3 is TGCAGTGCTAGACCCCCTCCTAGCAACAAGCAGTTCTTC.

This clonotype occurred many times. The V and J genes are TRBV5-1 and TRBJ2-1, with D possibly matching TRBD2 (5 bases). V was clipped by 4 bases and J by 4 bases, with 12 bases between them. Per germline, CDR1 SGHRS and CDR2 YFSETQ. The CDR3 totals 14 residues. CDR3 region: CASSPSGDYNEQFF. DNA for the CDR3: TGCGCCAGCAGCCCAAGCGGAGATTACAATGAGCAGTTCTTC.

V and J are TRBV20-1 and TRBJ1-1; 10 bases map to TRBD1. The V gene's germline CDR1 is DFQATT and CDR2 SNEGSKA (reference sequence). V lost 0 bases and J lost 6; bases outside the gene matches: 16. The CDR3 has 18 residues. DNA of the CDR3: TGCAGTGCTAGAGATGTGAGGGTTTGGGGACAGGGGCAGTCTGAAGCTTTCTTT. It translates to CSARDVRVWGQGQSEAFF.

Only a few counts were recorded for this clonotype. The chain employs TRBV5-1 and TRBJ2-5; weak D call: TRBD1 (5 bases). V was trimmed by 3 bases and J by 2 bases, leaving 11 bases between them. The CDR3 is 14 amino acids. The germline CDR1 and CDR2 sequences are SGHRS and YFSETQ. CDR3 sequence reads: CASSSGIGQETQYF. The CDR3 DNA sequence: TGCGCCAGCAGCTCAGGGATAGGGCAAGAGACCCAGTACTTC.

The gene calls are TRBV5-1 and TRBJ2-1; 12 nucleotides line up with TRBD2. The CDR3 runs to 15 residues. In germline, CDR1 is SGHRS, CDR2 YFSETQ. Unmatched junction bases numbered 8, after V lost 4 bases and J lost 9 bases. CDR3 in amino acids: CASSGTSGLLGEQFF. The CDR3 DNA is TGCGCCAGCAGCGGGACTAGCGGGCTCCTAGGTGAGCAGTTCTTC.

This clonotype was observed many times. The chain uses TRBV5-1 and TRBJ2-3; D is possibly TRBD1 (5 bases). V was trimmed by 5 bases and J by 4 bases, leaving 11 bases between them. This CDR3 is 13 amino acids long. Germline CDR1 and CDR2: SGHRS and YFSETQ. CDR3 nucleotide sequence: TGCGCCAGCAGTTCGATGACAGCAGATACGCAGTATTTT. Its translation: CASSSMTADTQYF.

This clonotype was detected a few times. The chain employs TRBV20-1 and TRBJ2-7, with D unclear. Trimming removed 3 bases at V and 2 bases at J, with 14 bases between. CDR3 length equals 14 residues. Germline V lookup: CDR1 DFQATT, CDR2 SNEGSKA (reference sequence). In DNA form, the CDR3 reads TGCAGTGCTAGCTCACGGGTCTTTCCCTACGAGCAGTACGTC. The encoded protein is CSASSRVFPYEQYV.

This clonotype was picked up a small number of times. The CDR3 DNA sequence: TGTGCCACCGCACCCGGAGCGGGCTACGAGCAGTACGTC. Its protein is CATAPGAGYEQYV. V usage is TRBV15 and J usage is TRBJ2-7; D may be TRBD2 (6 bases). The germline gives CDR1 LNHNV, CDR2 YYDKDF (reference sequence). CDR3 length: 13 amino acids. The germline V and J ends were trimmed by 8 bases and 3 bases, with 14 bases remaining between them.

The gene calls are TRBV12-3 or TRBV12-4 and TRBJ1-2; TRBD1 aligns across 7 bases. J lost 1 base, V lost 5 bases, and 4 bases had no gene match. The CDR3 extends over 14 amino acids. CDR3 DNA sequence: TGTGCCAGCAGTAGGGACAGCTTTAACTATGGCTACACCTTC. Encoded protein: CASSRDSFNYGYTF.

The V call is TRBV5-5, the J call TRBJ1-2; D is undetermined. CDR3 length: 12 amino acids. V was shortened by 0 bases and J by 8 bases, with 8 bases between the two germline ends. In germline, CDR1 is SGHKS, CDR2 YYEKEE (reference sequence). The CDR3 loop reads CASSLGISGYTF. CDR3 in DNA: TGTGCCAGCAGCTTGGGCATCTCGGGCTACACCTTC.

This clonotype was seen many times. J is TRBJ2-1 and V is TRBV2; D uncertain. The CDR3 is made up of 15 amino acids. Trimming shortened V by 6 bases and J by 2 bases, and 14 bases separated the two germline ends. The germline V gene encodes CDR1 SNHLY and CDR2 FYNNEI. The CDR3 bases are TGTGCCAGCAGACGGACCCTGATGGCCTACAATGAGCAGTTCTTC. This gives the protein CASRRTLMAYNEQFF.

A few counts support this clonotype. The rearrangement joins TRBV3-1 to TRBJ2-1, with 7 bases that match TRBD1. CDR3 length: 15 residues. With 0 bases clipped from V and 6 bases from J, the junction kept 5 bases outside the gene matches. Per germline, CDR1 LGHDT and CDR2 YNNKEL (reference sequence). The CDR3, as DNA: TGTGCCAGCAGCCAAGATCACTCAGGGGGCAATGAGCAGTTCTTC. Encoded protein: CASSQDHSGGNEQFF.

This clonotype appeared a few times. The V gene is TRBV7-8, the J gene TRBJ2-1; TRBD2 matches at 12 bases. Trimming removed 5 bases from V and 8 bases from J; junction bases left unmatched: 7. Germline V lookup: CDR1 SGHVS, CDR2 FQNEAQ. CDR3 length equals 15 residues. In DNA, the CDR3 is TGTGCCAGCAGCCCTACTAGCGGGAGGCAGTATGAGCAGTTCTTC. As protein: CASSPTSGRQYEQFF.

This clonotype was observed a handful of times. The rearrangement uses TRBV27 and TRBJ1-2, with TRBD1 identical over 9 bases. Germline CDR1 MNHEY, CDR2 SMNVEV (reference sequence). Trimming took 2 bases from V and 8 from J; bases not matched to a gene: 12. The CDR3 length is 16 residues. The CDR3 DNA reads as TGTGCCAGCAGTTTACGTAAACAGGGGGCTTGGGCAGGCTACACCTTC. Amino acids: CASSLRKQGAWAGYTF.

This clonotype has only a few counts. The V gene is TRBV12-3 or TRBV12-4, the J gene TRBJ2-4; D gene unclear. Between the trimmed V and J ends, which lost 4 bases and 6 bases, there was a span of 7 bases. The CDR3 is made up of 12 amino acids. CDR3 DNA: TGTGCCAGCAGTTCGCCCTCAAACATTCAGTACTTC. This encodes CASSSPSNIQYF.